Given below is one TCR beta chain in context. The clone's antigen remains unknown. There are no base qualities to consult, and no much larger clone falls within one base. Via the germline V gene, CDR1 is SGHAT and CDR2 FQNNGV. The CDR3 holds 15 amino acids from the cysteine to the phenylalanine. Just CDR3 DNA is preserved here, 45 bases in frame from base 1. The junction shows trimming of 1 base on V and 3 bases on J, plus 13 bases between the germline ends. Sequencing was performed on an Illumina HiSeq 2000. Multiplex PCR amplification was used to build the TCR beta chain libraries. High-throughput sequencing was used to analyze the amplified TCR beta chain products. TCRdb ran its own pipeline on the public reads, namely fastp trimming at Q25 and MiXCR clone calling, and kept in-frame beta chains. Rows matching on CDR3 protein sequence are summarized as one entry with the most common DNA and genes. The sample profile shows over 200,000 distinct CDR3 sequences; less than 45% of them were found once. The leading ten clones occupy over 3.5% of the sample.

Lymph node samples were obtained from the axillary draining lymph nodes of breast cancer patients. The data stem from a study of breast tumors, draining lymph nodes, adjacent tissues (dated by TCRdb to about 2016). For the wider study: The study compared TCR beta repertoires across tumor, adjacent nontumor tissue and axillary lymph nodes from breast cancer patients. In human breast cancer, the study set out to evaluate how tumor, surrounding tissue and draining lymph node repertoires relate to one another and whether T cells may move between these sites.

The paper's findings and limits, for the study overall: The data were considered consistent with the idea that most tumor T cells come from the lymph node and then expand in tumor tissue. The similarity between tumor and nontumor tissue repertoires was significantly greater in luminal-like breast cancer than in basal-like breast cancer. Rather than being directly demonstrated, the conclusion that tumor T cells originate in lymph nodes was presented as consistent with a hypothesis. T-cell repertoire diversity in tumors was found to be lower than in lymph nodes but higher than in nontumor tissue, and preferential V and J gene usage was observed.

Recombination connected TRBV11-2 to TRBJ2-7; no confident D gene assignment can be made. Specimen: axillary lymph node tissue. The TCR sequence derives from a female donor with breast cancer. Some clones in this sample may be carry-over from other donors' samples. The sequence in DNA is TGTGCCAGCAGCTTAGCTACCGAGTATGGCTACGAGCAGTACTTC. Its product reads: CASSLATEYGYEQYF.